This T cell receptor beta chain was found in a study of PD-1 blockade in classical Hodgkin lymphoma. Study in general: Treatment was intravenous nivolumab, 3 mg/kg every 2 weeks, until progression. Study observations and caveats: Newly diagnosed patients had diversity similar to the baseline diversity of complete responders. A reduction in baseline TCR diversity was reportedly seen in newly diagnosed patients relative to healthy donors.

Exposure to brentuximab vedotin varied, and each patient had relapsed following autologous stem cell transplantation. Only in-frame clones appear in the TCRdb table, and some are missing; sequencing was by immunoSEQ multiplex PCR. The table shows approximately 60,000 clones, with 90% occurring only once. Remarks on this clone: Its matching antigen is unknown.

The germline V gene has CDR1 SGHVS and CDR2 FNYEAQ. Trimming shortened V by 5 bases and J by 0 bases, and 12 bases separated the two germline ends. This CDR3 spans 15 amino acids. This sequence originates from a human donor with classical Hodgkin lymphoma. V is TRBV7-6 and J is TRBJ2-3, with D perhaps being TRBD1 or TRBD2 (5 bases each). This sample comprised peripheral blood mononuclear cells (PBMCs), obtained at baseline. CDR3 sequence (DNA): TGTGCCAGCAGCCTGGGGGACGGGAGCACAGATACGCAGTATTTT. Translating it yields CASSLGDGSTDTQYF.